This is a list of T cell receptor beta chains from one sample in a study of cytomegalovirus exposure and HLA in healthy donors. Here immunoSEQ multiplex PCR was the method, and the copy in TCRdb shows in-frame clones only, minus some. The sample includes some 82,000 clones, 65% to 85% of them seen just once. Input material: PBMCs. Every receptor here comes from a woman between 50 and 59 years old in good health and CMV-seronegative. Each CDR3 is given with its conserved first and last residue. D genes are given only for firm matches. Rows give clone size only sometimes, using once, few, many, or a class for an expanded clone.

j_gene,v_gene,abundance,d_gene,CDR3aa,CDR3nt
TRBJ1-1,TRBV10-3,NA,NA,CAISGGGVGMNTEAFF,TGTGCCATCAGTGGAGGGGGGGTAGGAATGAACACTGAAGCTTTCTTT
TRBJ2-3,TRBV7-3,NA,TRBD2,CASSSRLAGGGADTQYF,TGTGCCAGCAGCTCCCGACTAGCGGGGGGTGGGGCAGATACGCAGTATTTT
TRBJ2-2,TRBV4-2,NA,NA,CASSQGKNTGELFF,TGTGCCAGCAGCCAGGGCAAGAACACCGGGGAGCTGTTTTTT
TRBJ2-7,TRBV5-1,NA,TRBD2,CASSRTSGTSYEQYF,TGCGCCAGCAGCCGGACTAGCGGAACCTCCTACGAGCAGTACTTC
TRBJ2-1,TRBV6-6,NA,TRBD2,CATGTSRNEQFF,TGTGCCACGGGGACTAGCCGGAATGAGCAGTTCTTC
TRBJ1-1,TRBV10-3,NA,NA,CAISPGDTEAFF,TGTGCCATCAGTCCAGGGGACACTGAAGCTTTCTTT
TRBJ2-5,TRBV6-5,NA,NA,CASSLGQHQETQYF,TGTGCCAGCAGTCTCGGACAGCACCAAGAGACCCAGTACTTC
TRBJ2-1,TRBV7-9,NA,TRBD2,CASSLISGRAGSYNEQFF,TGTGCCAGCAGCTTAATTTCCGGGAGGGCCGGGTCCTACAATGAGCAGTTCTTC
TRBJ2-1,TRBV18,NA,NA,CASSPIGGHLGNEQFF,TGTGCCAGCTCACCAATCGGGGGGCATTTGGGAAATGAGCAGTTCTTC
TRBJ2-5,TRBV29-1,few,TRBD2,CSVSSGRLQETQYF,TGCAGCGTTTCTAGCGGGAGGTTACAAGAGACCCAGTACTTC
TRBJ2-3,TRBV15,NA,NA,CATSRDRRAGTDTQYF,TGTGCCACCAGCAGAGATCGGAGGGCGGGCACAGATACGCAGTATTTT
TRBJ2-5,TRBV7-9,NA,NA,CASSPGQHGQETQYF,TGTGCCAGCAGCCCCGGACAGCACGGACAAGAGACCCAGTACTTC
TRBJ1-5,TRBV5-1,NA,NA,CASSLGFPGEKYSNQPQHF,TGCGCCAGCAGCTTGGGGTTCCCAGGGGAGAAATATAGCAATCAGCCCCAGCATTTT
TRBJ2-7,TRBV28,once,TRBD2,CASSIGTRGYEQYF,TGTGCCAGCAGTATCGGGACTAGGGGTTACGAGCAGTACTTC
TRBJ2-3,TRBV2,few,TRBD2,CASSVGTSGAPSTDTQYF,TGTGCCAGCAGTGTGGGGACTAGCGGGGCCCCTAGCACAGATACGCAGTATTTT
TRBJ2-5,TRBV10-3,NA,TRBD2,CAISSGTITSQETQYF,TGTGCCATCAGCTCCGGGACTATTACCTCCCAAGAGACCCAGTACTTC
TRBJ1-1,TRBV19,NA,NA,CASLPQGTVNTEAFF,TGTGCCAGTCTCCCCCAGGGGACGGTGAACACTGAAGCTTTCTTT
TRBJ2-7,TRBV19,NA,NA,CASSIDQGTYEQYF,TGTGCCAGTAGTATAGATCAGGGGACCTACGAGCAGTACTTC
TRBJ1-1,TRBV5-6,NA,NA,CASSFAGYMNTEAFF,TGTGCCAGCAGCTTTGCAGGGTATATGAACACTGAAGCTTTCTTT